The source of this T cell receptor beta chain is a study of cytomegalovirus exposure and HLA in healthy donors. This CDR3 is built from 15 residues. Trimming stripped 1 base from V and 4 bases from J, with 12 bases between. The germline gives CDR1 MGHDK, CDR2 SYGVNS. This clone was recorded a few times. Its specificity is unknown. Whole-study results and caveats: The study designated around 150 TCR beta chains cytomegalovirus-associated.

In the PCR, 60 Vbeta and 13 Jbeta primers were used. Using immunoSEQ multiplex PCR, the repertoire was profiled, and TCRdb retains in-frame clones only, with some absent. Of 100,000 to 150,000 clones listed, 75% are singletons. The specimen sequenced was PBMCs. The receptor comes from a woman between 35 and 50 years old in good health and CMV-seropositive. The chain carries TRBV25-1 and TRBJ2-3; D is uncertain. The CDR3 loop is CASSEFSRSSDTQYF. The CDR3 nucleotides are TGTGCCAGCAGTGAATTCTCTAGGAGTTCAGATACGCAGTATTTT.